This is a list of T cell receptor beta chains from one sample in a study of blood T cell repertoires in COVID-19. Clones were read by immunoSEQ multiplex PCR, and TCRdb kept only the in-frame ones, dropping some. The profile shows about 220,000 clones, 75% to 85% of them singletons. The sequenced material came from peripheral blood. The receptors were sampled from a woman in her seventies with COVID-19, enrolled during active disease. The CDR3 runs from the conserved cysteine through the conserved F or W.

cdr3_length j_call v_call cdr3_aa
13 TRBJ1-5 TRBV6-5 CASSYSGDQPQHF
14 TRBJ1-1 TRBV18 CASSPESLNTEAFF
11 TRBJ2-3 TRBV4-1 CASLGPDTQYF
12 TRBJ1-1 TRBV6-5 CASHRENTEAFF
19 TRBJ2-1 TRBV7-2 CASSLFAPVLAGGSNEQFF
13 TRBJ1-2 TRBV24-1 CATSKETHYGYTF
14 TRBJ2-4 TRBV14 CASSQYSSKNIQYF
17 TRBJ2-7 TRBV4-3 CASSQDRGTADAYEQYF
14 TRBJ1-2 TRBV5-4 CASSGRTGQDGYTF
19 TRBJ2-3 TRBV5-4 CASSLMRQPTSRRVDTQYF
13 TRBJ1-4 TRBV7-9 CASEQAFNEKLFF
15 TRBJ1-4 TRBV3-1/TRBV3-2 CASSQLPRGDEKLFF
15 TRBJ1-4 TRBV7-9 CASSSGGTYNEKLFF
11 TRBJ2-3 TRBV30 CAWTPGDTQYF
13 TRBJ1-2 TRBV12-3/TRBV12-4 CASSQQTTYGYTF
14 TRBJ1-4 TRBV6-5 CASSYSGDSGKLFF
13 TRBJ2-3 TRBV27 CASSRPRGGTQYF
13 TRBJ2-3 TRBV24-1 CATGGGTTDTQYF
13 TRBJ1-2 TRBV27 CASRRGSGYGYTF
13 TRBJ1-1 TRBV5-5 CASSLRTDHEAFF
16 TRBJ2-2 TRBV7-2 CASGGSGRYGTGELFF
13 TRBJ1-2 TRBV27 CASSEQGNYGYTF
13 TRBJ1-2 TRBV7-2 CASSMGQGRFITF
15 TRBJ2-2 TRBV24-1 CATSDPGQFTGELFF
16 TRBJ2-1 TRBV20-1 CSASGLAGAVRNEQFF
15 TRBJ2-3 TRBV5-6 CASSSTRLLTDTQYF
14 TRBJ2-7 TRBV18 CASSAGTGAYEQYF
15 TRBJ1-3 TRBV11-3 CASSLFTGAGNTIYF
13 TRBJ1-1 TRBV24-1 CATSRQGRTEAFF